The clone carrying this TCR beta chain was seen a handful of times. Its antigen is unidentified. The data are from a study of blood T cells in healthy people across ages. The CDR3 has 14 amino acids. In germline, CDR1 is DFQATT, CDR2 SNEGSKA (reference sequence). They isolated at least 6 million PBMCs from each sample. A J-beta primer mix and a sample-barcoded 5' primer were used in a second PCR of roughly 7 to 12 cycles. From each sample, at least 2.5 million paired-end reads containing CDR3 were obtained. TCRdb used MiXCR to reprocess the 5' RACE reads, holding one entry per CDR3 protein. There are roughly 500,000 distinct CDR3 sequences in the sample; approximately 25% occur only once, and approximately 17% lies in the top ten. Study-wide results and caveats: The unknown donor CMV status may have confounded expanded clonotype changes. Per-million-T-cell TCR beta diversity fell roughly linearly with age.

The chain uses TRBV20-1 and TRBJ1-1; tentative D call: TRBD1 (5 bases). The sample was blood. The source is an older woman in good health. In DNA form, the CDR3 reads TGCAGACCCCTAGGGGACGGCATGAACACTGAAGCTTTCTTT. Amino acids: CRPLGDGMNTEAFF.